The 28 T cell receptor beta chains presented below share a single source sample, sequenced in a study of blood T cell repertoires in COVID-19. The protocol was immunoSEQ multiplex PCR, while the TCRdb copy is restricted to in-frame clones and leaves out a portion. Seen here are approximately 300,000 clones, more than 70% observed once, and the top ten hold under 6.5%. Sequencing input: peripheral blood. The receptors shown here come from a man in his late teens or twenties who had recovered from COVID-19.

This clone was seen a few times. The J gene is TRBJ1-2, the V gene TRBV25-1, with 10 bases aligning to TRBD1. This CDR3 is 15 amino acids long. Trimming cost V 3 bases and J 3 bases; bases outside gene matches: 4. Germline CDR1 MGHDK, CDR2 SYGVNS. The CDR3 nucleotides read TGTGCCAGCAGTGACGCTGGGACAGGGGACTATGGCTACACCTTC. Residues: CASSDAGTGDYGYTF.

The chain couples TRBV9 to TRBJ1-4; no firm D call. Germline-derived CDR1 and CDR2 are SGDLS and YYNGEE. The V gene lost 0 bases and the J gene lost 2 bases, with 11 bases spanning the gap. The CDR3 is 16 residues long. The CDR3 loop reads CASSVAEGLTNEKLFF. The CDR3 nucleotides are TGTGCCAGCAGCGTAGCGGAGGGCCTCACTAATGAAAAACTGTTTTTT.

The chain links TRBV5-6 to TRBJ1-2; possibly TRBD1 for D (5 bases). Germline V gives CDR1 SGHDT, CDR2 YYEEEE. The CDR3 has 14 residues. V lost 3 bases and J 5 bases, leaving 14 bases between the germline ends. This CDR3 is CASSSMGGTYGYTF. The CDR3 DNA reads TGTGCCAGCAGCTCCATGGGAGGGACTTATGGCTACACCTTC. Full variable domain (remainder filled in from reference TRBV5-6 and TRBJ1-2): DAGVTQSPTHLIKTRGQQVTLRCSPKSGHDTVSWYQQALGQGPQFIFQYYEEEERQRGNFPDRFSGHQFPNYSSELNVNALLLGDSALYLCASSSMGGTYGYTFGSGTRLTVV.

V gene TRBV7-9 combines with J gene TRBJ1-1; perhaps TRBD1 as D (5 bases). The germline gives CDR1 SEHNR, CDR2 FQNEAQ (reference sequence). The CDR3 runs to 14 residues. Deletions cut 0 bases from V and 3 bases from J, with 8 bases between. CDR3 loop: CASSLAQGDTEAFF. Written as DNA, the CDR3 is TGTGCCAGCAGCTTAGCCCAGGGTGACACTGAAGCTTTCTTT.

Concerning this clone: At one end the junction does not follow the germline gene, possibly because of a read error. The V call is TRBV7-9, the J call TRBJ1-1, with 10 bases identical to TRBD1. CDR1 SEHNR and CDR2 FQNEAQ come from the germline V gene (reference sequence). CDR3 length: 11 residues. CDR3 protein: CASSLWTGGEF. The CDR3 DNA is TGTGCCAGCAGCTTATGGACAGGGGGGGAATTT.

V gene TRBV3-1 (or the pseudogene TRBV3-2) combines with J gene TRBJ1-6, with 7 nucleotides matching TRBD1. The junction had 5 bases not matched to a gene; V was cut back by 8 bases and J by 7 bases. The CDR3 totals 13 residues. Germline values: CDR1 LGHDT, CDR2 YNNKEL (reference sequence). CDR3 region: CASGGDRNSPLHF. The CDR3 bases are TGTGCCAGCGGAGGGGACAGAAATTCACCCCTCCACTTT.

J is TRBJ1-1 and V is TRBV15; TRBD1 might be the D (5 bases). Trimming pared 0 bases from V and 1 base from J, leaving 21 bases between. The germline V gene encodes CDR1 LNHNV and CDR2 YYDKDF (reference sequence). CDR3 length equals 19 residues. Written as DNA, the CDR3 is TGTGCCACCAGCAGAGATATAGACAGCCACCAAGTCCCGAACACTGAAGCTTTCTTT. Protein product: CATSRDIDSHQVPNTEAFF.

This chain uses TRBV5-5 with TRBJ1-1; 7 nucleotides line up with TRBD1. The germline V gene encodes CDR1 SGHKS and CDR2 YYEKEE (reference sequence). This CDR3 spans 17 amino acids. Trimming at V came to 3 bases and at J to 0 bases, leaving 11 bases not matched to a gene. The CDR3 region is CASSSTQGDLVNTEAFF. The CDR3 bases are TGTGCCAGCAGCTCAACCCAGGGGGACCTGGTGAACACTGAAGCTTTCTTT.

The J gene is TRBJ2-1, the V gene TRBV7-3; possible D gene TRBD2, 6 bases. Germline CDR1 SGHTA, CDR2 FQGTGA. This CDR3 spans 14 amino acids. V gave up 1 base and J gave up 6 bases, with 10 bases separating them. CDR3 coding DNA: TGTGCCAGCAGCTTAAACGGGAGAAGCAATGAGCAGTTCTTC. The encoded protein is CASSLNGRSNEQFF.

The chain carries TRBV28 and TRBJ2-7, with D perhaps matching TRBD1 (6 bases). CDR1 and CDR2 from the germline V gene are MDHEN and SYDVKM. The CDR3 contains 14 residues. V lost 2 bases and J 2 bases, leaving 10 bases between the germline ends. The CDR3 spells CASSLGGNPYEQYF. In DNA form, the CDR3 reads TGTGCCAGCAGTTTAGGGGGCAATCCCTACGAGCAGTACTTC.

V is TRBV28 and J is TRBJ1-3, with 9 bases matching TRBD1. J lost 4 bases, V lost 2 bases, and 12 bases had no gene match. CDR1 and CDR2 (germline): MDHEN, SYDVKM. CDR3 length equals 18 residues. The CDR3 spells CASSLPSRGQGPGNTIYF. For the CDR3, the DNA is TGTGCCAGCAGTTTACCCTCGAGGGGACAGGGCCCAGGAAACACCATATATTTT.

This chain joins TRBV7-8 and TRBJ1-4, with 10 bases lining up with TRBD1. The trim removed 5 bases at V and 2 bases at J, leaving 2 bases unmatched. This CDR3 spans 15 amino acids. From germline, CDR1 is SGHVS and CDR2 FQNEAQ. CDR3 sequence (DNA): TGTGCCAGCAGCGCGGACAGGGGGACTAATGAAAAACTGTTTTTT. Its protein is CASSADRGTNEKLFF. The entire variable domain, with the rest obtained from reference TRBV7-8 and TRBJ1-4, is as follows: GAGVSQSPRYKVAKRGQDVALRCDPISGHVSLFWYQQALGQGPEFLTYFQNEAQLDKSGLPSDRFFAERPEGSVSTLKIQRTQQEDSAVYLCASSADRGTNEKLFFGSGTQLSVL.

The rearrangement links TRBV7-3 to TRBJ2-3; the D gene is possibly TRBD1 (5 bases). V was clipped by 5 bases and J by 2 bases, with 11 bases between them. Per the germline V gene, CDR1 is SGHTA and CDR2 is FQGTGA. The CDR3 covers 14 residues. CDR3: CASSPRQPTDTQYF. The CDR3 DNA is TGTGCCAGCAGCCCCCGACAGCCCACAGATACGCAGTATTTT.

The CDR3: CASSFVSDRRELFF. In nucleotides, the CDR3 is TGTGCCAGCAGCTTCGTTAGCGACCGGCGGGAGCTGTTTTTT. The chain couples TRBV13 to TRBJ2-2; maybe TRBD2 (5 bases). The germline V gene encodes CDR1 PRHDT and CDR2 FYEKMQ (reference sequence). V was pared by 3 bases and J by 9 bases, with 14 bases between. The CDR3 has 14 amino acids.

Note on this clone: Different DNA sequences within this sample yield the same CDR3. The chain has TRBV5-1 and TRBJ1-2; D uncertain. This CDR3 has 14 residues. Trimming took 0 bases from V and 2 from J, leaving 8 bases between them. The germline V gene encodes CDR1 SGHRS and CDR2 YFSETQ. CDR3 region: CASSLEAGNYGYTF. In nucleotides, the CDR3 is TGCGCCAGCAGCTTGGAGGCAGGAAACTATGGCTACACCTTC.

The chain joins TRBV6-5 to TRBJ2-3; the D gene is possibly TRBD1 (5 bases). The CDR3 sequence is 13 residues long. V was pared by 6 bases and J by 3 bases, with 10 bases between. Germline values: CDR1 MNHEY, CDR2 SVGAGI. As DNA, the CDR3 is TGTGCCAGCAGAGGTCCAGGGACAGATACGCAGTATTTT. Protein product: CASRGPGTDTQYF.

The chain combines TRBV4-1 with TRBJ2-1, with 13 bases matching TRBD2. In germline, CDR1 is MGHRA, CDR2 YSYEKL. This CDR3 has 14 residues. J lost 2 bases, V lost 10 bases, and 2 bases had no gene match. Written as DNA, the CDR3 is TGCGCCACGGGACTAGCGGGAACCTACAATGAGCAGTTCTTC. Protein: CATGLAGTYNEQFF.

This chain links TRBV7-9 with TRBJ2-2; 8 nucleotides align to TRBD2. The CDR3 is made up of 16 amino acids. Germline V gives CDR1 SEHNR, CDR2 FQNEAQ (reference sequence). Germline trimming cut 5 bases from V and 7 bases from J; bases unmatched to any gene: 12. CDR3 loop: CASSHGSGGPGGELFF. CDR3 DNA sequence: TGTGCCAGCAGCCACGGCTCGGGAGGGCCAGGCGGGGAGCTGTTTTTT.

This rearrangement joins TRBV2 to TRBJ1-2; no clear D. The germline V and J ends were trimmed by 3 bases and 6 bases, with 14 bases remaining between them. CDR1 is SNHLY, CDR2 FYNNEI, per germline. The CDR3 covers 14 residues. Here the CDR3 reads CASSDRGFDDGYTF. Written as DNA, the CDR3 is TGTGCCAGCAGTGATAGAGGTTTCGACGATGGCTACACCTTC.

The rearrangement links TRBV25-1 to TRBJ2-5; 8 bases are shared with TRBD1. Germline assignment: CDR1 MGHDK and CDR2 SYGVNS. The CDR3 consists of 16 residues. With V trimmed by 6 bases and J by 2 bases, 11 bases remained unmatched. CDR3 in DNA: TGTGCCAGCAGACCGACCTTGACAGGGGCACAAGAGACCCAGTACTTC. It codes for CASRPTLTGAQETQYF.

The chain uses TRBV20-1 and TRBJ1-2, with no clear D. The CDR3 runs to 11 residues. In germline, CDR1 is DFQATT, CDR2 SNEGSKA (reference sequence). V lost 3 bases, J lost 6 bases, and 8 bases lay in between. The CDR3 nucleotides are TGCAGTGCTAGCCGGGGAGATGGCTACACCTTC. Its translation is CSASRGDGYTF.

CDR3 residues: CASSTGTSGGVSTDTQYF. The CDR3 DNA reads TGTGCCAGCAGCACCGGGACTAGCGGGGGGGTGAGCACAGATACGCAGTATTTT. J is TRBJ2-3 and V is TRBV7-9, with 16 bases that match TRBD2. This CDR3 has 18 residues. Looked up from germline, CDR1 is SEHNR and CDR2 is FQNEAQ (reference sequence). Trimming at V came to 5 bases and at J to 0 bases, leaving 5 bases not matched to a gene.

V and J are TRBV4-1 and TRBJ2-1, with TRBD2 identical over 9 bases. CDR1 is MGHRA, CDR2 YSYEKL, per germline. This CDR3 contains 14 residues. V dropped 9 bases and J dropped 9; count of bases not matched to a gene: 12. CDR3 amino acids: CASSPWREGIEQFF. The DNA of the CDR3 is TGCGCCAGTTCCCCCTGGCGGGAGGGGATTGAGCAGTTCTTC.

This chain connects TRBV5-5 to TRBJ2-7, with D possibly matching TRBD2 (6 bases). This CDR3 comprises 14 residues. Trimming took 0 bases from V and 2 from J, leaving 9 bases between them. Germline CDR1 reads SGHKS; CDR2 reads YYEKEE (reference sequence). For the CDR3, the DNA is TGTGCCAGCAGCTTGGCTAGCGCTCCCTACGAGCAGTACTTC. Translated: CASSLASAPYEQYF.

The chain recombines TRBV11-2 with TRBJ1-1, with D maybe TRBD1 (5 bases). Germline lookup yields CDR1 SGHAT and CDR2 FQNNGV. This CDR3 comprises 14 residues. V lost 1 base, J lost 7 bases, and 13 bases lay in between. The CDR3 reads CASSLAAGIDEAFF. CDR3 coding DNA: TGTGCCAGCAGCTTAGCGGCAGGGATTGATGAAGCTTTCTTT.

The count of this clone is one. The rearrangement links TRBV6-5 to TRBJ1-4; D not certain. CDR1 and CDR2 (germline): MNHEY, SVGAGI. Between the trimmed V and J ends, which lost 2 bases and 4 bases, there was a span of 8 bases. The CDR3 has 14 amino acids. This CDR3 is CASSYGEFNEKLFF. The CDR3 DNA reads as TGTGCCAGCAGTTACGGGGAGTTTAATGAAAAACTGTTTTTT.

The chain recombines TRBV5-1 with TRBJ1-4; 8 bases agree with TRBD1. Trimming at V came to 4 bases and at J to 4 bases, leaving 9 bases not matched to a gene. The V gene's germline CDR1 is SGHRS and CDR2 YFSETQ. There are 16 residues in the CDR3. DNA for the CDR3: TGCGCCAGCAGCCCCGGATATACAGGGGGTAATGAAAAACTGTTTTTT. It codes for CASSPGYTGGNEKLFF.

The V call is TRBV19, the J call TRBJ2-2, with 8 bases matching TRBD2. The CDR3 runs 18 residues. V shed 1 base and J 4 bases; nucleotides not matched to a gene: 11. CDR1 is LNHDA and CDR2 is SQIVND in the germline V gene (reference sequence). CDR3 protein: CASSIGTSTRIPTGELFF. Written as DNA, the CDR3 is TGTGCCAGTAGTATAGGGACTAGCACACGGATCCCCACCGGGGAGCTGTTTTTT.